This T cell receptor (beta chain) was identified in a study of CD8 T cells in ankylosing spondylitis. Findings and limits, study-wide: For ankylosing spondylitis blood, a TCR beta motif of roughly 8 highly homologous variants appeared characteristic.

V shed 6 bases and J shed 0 bases, with 14 bases lying between them. The CDR3 contains 15 residues. Germline CDR1 MNHNS, CDR2 SASEGT. Quantitative 5'-RACE with molecular barcodes generated TCR beta libraries. In TCRdb, the 5' RACE reads were re-called with MiXCR into one record per CDR3 protein. The data show about 500,000 distinct CDR3 sequences, with about 5.7% seen just once and 3% to 4% held by the top ten. This clonotype was recorded at least ten times. Its antigen is as yet unknown. V and J are TRBV6-1 and TRBJ2-5; no reliable D call. The clonotype comes from a male donor with ankylosing spondylitis. Material for sequencing was blood, either unsorted or a sorted T cell fraction (not recorded which). The CDR3 nucleotides read TGTGCCAGCAGCTCACAATCACCTTACCAAGAGACCCAGTACTTC. Its translation: CASSSQSPYQETQYF.